Listed below are T cell receptor beta chains from one sample, sequenced in a study of blood T cell repertoires in COVID-19. This table comes from immunoSEQ multiplex PCR, and its TCRdb copy is limited to in-frame clones, with some not included. The table lists over 70,000 clones, 65% to 85% of them singletons. Sequenced material: peripheral blood. The receptors derive from a man between 65 and 85 years old with COVID-19, enrolled during active disease. The CDR3 runs from the conserved cysteine through the conserved F or W. Fields, in order: D gene, V gene, clone size, J gene, CDR3 DNA, CDR3 protein. A D gene is named only where the DNA matches it firmly. Not all rows give a size; the values are once, few, many and, for expanded clones, a class.

>TRBD1|TRBV3-1/TRBV3-2|.|TRBJ1-2
TGTGCCAGCAGCCAAGATTCCCCCGGGACAGGGTTATGCACCTTC
CASSQDSPGTGLCTF
>TRBD1|TRBV6-5|.|TRBJ1-4
TGTGCCAGCAGGGACAGGGGAAGTGAAAAACTGTTTTTT
CASRDRGSEKLFF
>TRBD2|TRBV10-3|few|TRBJ2-1
TGTGCCATCAGTGAGGCTACTAGCGCCCTGAGGAATGAGCAGTTCTTC
CAISEATSALRNEQFF
>TRBD1|TRBV28|.|TRBJ2-7
TGTGCCGCAAGGACGGGACAGAGCTACGAGCAGTACTTC
CAARTGQSYEQYF
>TRBD1|TRBV7-2|.|TRBJ1-5
TGTGCCAGCAGCTTATTAACAGGGGGCGTTCAGCCCCAGCATTTT
CASSLLTGGVQPQHF
>.|TRBV6-5|.|TRBJ1-1
TGTGCCAGCAGTAAAACAGGGAGAAGGAACACTGAAGCTTTCTTT
CASSKTGRRNTEAFF
>.|TRBV7-2|.|TRBJ2-1
TGTGCCAGCACCCCGGGACCATCGGAGGGTGGTGAGCAGTTCTTC
CASTPGPSEGGEQFF
>.|TRBV5-4|.|TRBJ1-1
TGTGCCAGCAGCTTGGACAGGAACACTGAAGCCTTCTTT
CASSLDRNTEAFF
>TRBD1|TRBV5-6|.|TRBJ2-1
TGTGCCAGCATCCCTTCCAGGACAGGGCTATACAATGAGCAGTTCTTC
CASIPSRTGLYNEQFF
>.|TRBV15|.|TRBJ2-1
TGTGCCACCAGCAGAGCTGGCGGGAATGAGCAGTTCTTC
CATSRAGGNEQFF
>.|TRBV7-2|.|TRBJ2-7
TGTGCCAGCAGTTTCGCCGGGACTCGAGAGCAGTACTTC
CASSFAGTREQYF
>TRBD1|TRBV7-6|.|TRBJ2-2
TGTGCCAGCAGCTTAGCGGGGACAGGGGCAATTGCCGGGGAGCTGTTTTTT
CASSLAGTGAIAGELFF
>.|TRBV3-1/TRBV3-2|.|TRBJ1-3
TGTGCCAGCAGCCAAGGGGGAGGGGGAGCAGGAAACACCATATATTTT
CASSQGGGGAGNTIYF
>TRBD1|TRBV2|.|TRBJ1-1
TGTGCCAGCAGGGACAGGGCGGCGGACACTGAAGCTTTCTTT
CASRDRAADTEAFF
>.|TRBV29-1|few|TRBJ2-1
TGCAGCGTTGAATCCGGAGCCAATGAGCAGTTCTTC
CSVESGANEQFF
>.|TRBV5-1|.|TRBJ1-1
TGCGCCAGCAGCTTGGGCGGGGGAAGCGGCACTGAAGCTTTCTTT
CASSLGGGSGTEAFF
>.|TRBV29-1|.|TRBJ2-1
TGCAGCGTTGAGTGGCAGGGGGGAGGTGAGCAGTTCTTC
CSVEWQGGGEQFF
>TRBD1|TRBV10-3|.|TRBJ2-6
TGTGCCATCGGACAGGGTACAACTGGGGCCAACGTCCTGACTTTC
CAIGQGTTGANVLTF
>.|TRBV19|.|TRBJ1-3
TGTGCCAGTAGTTTAACTGGAAACACCATATATTTT
CASSLTGNTIYF
>TRBD1|TRBV27|.|TRBJ2-2
TGTGCCAGCAGTTCGAGACAGGGGACCGGGGAGCTGTTTTTT
CASSSRQGTGELFF
>.|TRBV19|few|TRBJ1-4
TGTGCCAGTAGGATGCAGGGGACGGGAGAAAAACTGTTTTTT
CASRMQGTGEKLFF
>.|TRBV3-1/TRBV3-2|.|TRBJ1-2
TGTGCCAGCAGCCAAGACAGGGCGGTTGGCTACACCTTC
CASSQDRAVGYTF
>.|TRBV11-3|.|TRBJ1-1
TGTGCCAGCAGCTTACTCCGGGGAATTATGAACACTGAAGCTTTCTTT
CASSLLRGIMNTEAFF
>.|TRBV10-3|.|TRBJ2-7
TGTGCCATCAATGATGGGAGCCGGCCGCAGTACTTC
CAINDGSRPQYF
>.|TRBV7-2|few|TRBJ2-3
TGTGCCAGCACTAACTACGCTCGAGATACGCAGTATTTT
CASTNYARDTQYF
>.|TRBV29-1|.|TRBJ2-1
TGCAGCGTTGAATTGTCTAGCAAGTTCTTC
CSVELSSKFF
>TRBD1|TRBV9|.|TRBJ2-2
TGTGCCAGCAGCGTCGGGACAGTGGTCACCGGGGAGCTGTTTTTT
CASSVGTVVTGELFF
>.|TRBV5-4|few|TRBJ1-2
TGTGCCAGCAGCTTGGATATTCGGGGTTTGGGCTACACCTTC
CASSLDIRGLGYTF
>.|TRBV28|.|TRBJ1-1
TGTGCCAGCAGTTTATCGGTAAACACTGAAGCTTTCTTT
CASSLSVNTEAFF
>TRBD1|TRBV19|once|TRBJ1-3
TGTGCCAGTCGGACCGACCAGGGGGCTGGAAACACCATATATTTT
CASRTDQGAGNTIYF
>.|TRBV28|.|TRBJ1-1
TGTGCCAGCAGTTTATGGCAAGGCGGCGGCACTGAAGCTTTCTTT
CASSLWQGGGTEAFF
>TRBD1|TRBV19|.|TRBJ1-2
TGTGCCAGTAGTACCCGGACAGGGATGGGCTACACCTTC
CASSTRTGMGYTF
>TRBD1|TRBV30|.|TRBJ1-5
TGTGCCTGGAGCGAGAGAGGGACAGTCAATCAGCCCCAGCATTTT
CAWSERGTVNQPQHF
>.|TRBV6-6|.|TRBJ2-6
TGTGCCAGCTTAGAACGGGAAAAAGTCAACGTCCTGACTTTC
CASLEREKVNVLTF
>TRBD1|TRBV9|.|TRBJ2-3
TGTGCCAGCAGCGCCCACCCAGGGGGCGGGACAGATACGCAGTATTTT
CASSAHPGGGTDTQYF
>.|TRBV11-2|once|TRBJ1-6
TGTGCCAGCAGCTTTACAGGGACAAATTCACCCCTCCACTTT
CASSFTGTNSPLHF
>.|TRBV6-1|.|TRBJ1-1
TGTGCCAGCAGTGAAGAATTACTACGGACAGTGAACACTGAAGCTTTCTTT
CASSEELLRTVNTEAFF
>TRBD2|TRBV28|.|TRBJ2-7
TGTGCCAGCAGTGTTAGCGGGAACTCCTACGAGCAGTACTTC
CASSVSGNSYEQYF